These 27 T cell receptor beta chains were sequenced from one sample in a study of shared clonotypes between healthy human individuals (dated by TCRdb to about 2020). Library preparation employed the immunoSEQ multiplex PCR assay. This immuneACCESS table, as held by TCRdb, lists in-frame sequences with V and J called but not all clones. Of the missing ones, under half trace to an unresolved V gene in checked studies; the others have no known cause. A total of around 1,900,000 clones appear in this sample, just over 90% of them only once. In total, the top ten clones hold 1.5% to 2% of the sample. CD8 naive samples were obtained by positive selection for CCR7 among CD45RO-negative cells, yielding a CD45RA+CCR7+ population from which TemRA cells were excluded. Sequences were obtained from naive CD8+ T cells from PBMCs. What the cell subset or site label conveys for this sample: CD45RA+CCR7+. The origin of the receptors is a man between 18 and 29 years old in good health. Some clones in this sample may be carry-over from other donors' samples.

This clone was detected only once. The gene calls are TRBV28 and TRBJ2-3, with TRBD1 matching over 10 bases. The CDR3 consists of 17 residues. Trimming cost V 2 bases and J 3 bases; bases outside gene matches: 8. Germline lookup yields CDR1 MDHEN and CDR2 SYDVKM. Written as DNA, the CDR3 is TGTGCCAGCAGTTTAACCGGGACAGGGGTGAGGACAGATACGCAGTATTTT. Protein: CASSLTGTGVRTDTQYF.

This sequence joins TRBV7-8 and TRBJ2-7; D is possibly TRBD1 (6 bases). Between the trimmed V and J ends, which lost 1 base and 0 bases, there was a span of 16 bases. This CDR3 comprises 17 residues. Germline-derived CDR1 and CDR2 are SGHVS and FQNEAQ. This chain's CDR3 is CASSLGSRGPTSYEQYF. In DNA form, the CDR3 reads TGTGCCAGCAGCTTAGGGTCCAGGGGCCCAACCTCCTACGAGCAGTACTTC. Using reference TRBV7-8 and TRBJ2-7 for the parts outside the CDR3, the full variable domain is GAGVSQSPRYKVAKRGQDVALRCDPISGHVSLFWYQQALGQGPEFLTYFQNEAQLDKSGLPSDRFFAERPEGSVSTLKIQRTQQEDSAVYLCASSLGSRGPTSYEQYFGPGTRLTVT.

Comment on this clone: Other DNA sequences of this sample code for an identical CDR3. The rearrangement links TRBV10-3 to TRBJ2-7; D is tentatively TRBD1 or TRBD2 (5 bases each). V was clipped by 2 bases and J by 3 bases, with 11 bases between them. The germline CDR1 and CDR2 sequences are ENHRY and SYGVKD. The CDR3 is 14 amino acids. Here the CDR3 DNA reads TGTGCCATCAGTGAGCCGGGACGGAGCTACGAGCAGTACTTC. Translation gives CAISEPGRSYEQYF.

The V call is TRBV27, the J call TRBJ2-7; possibly TRBD2 for D (5 bases). Germline lookup yields CDR1 MNHEY and CDR2 SMNVEV (reference sequence). The CDR3 extends over 16 amino acids. V shed 6 bases and J shed 0 bases, with 18 bases lying between them. CDR3 sequence reads: CASSQLAGDRSYEQYF. The CDR3, as DNA: TGTGCCAGCAGCCAGCTAGCCGGAGACCGCTCCTACGAGCAGTACTTC.

The chain recombines TRBV6-5 with TRBJ2-1; D is unclear. This CDR3 has 11 residues. Germline V gene lookup returns CDR1 MNHEY and CDR2 SVGAGI. The V gene lost 4 bases and the J gene lost 5 bases, with 3 bases spanning the gap. CDR3 sequence: CASSSHNEQFF. The DNA for the CDR3 is TGTGCCAGCAGTTCCCACAATGAGCAGTTCTTC.

The CDR3 region is CASTPLQGPRTAFF. The DNA of the CDR3 is TGTGCCAGCACCCCTCTTCAGGGCCCCCGGACAGCTTTCTTT. J is TRBJ1-1 and V is TRBV28; the D gene is possibly TRBD1 (5 bases). This CDR3 contains 14 residues. Germline V lookup: CDR1 MDHEN, CDR2 SYDVKM. Trimming removed 7 bases from V and 10 bases from J, with 22 bases in between. The full variable domain, with the rest looked up from reference TRBV28 and TRBJ1-1, is DVKVTQSSRYLVKRTGEKVFLECVQDMDHENMFWYRQDPGLGLRLIYFSYDVKMKEKGDIPEGYSVSREKKERFSLILESASTNQTSMYLCASTPLQGPRTAFFGQGTRLTVV.

The chain recombines TRBV11-2 with TRBJ1-4, with D tentatively TRBD1 (5 bases). This CDR3 is 16 amino acids long. Germline loops: CDR1 SGHAT, CDR2 FQNNGV. The germline V and J ends were trimmed by 1 base and 8 bases, with 17 bases remaining between them. CDR3 nucleotide sequence: TGTGCCAGCAGCTTAGGTCCCCGGGACGGAAACGAAAAACTGTTTTTT. Translating it yields CASSLGPRDGNEKLFF.

The chain carries TRBV19 and TRBJ1-5, with a weak D call TRBD1 (5 bases). Germline V gene lookup returns CDR1 LNHDA and CDR2 SQIVND (reference sequence). The CDR3 has 16 residues. V was clipped by 3 bases and J by 1 base, with 13 bases between them. CDR3 loop: CASSIEGTWSNQPQHF. The CDR3, as DNA: TGTGCCAGTAGTATCGAAGGGACCTGGAGCAATCAGCCCCAGCATTTT. The full variable domain, its missing parts supplied by reference TRBV19 and TRBJ1-5, is DGGITQSPKYLFRKEGQNVTLSCEQNLNHDAMYWYRQDPGQGLRLIYYSQIVNDFQKGDIAEGYSVSREKKESFPLTVTSAQKNPTAFYLCASSIEGTWSNQPQHFGDGTRLSIL.

The chain uses TRBV7-9 and TRBJ1-1, with D unclear. There are 11 residues in the CDR3. V was shortened by 5 bases and J by 7 bases, with 8 bases between the two germline ends. The germline gives CDR1 SEHNR, CDR2 FQNEAQ (reference sequence). As DNA, the CDR3 is TGTGCCAGCAGCCTAGAAAATGAAGCTTTCTTT. Translated, it gives CASSLENEAFF.

The chain links TRBV2 to TRBJ1-2; 9 bases agree with TRBD1. The CDR3 contains 17 residues. Per germline, CDR1 SNHLY and CDR2 FYNNEI. The V segment lost 3 bases and the J segment 5 bases; nucleotides outside the gene matches: 13. CDR3 sequence reads: CASSEFTGGPFTYGYTF. The CDR3 bases are TGTGCCAGCAGTGAGTTTACAGGGGGCCCCTTTACTTATGGCTACACCTTC.

This sequence joins TRBV19 and TRBJ1-5, with D possibly matching TRBD1 (6 bases). Germline V CDR1 and CDR2: LNHDA, SQIVND (reference sequence). The CDR3 runs to 13 residues. V gave up 7 bases and J gave up 1 base, with 8 bases separating them. The CDR3, as DNA: TGTGCCAGTAAGACAGGCAGCAATCAGCCCCAGCATTTT. It is translated as CASKTGSNQPQHF.

This chain links TRBV6-5 with TRBJ1-1; D is perhaps TRBD1 (5 bases). Germline V CDR1 and CDR2: MNHEY, SVGAGI. The CDR3 contains 14 residues. Trimming removed 1 base at V and 2 bases at J, with 8 bases between. The CDR3 sequence is CASSYLQGNTEAFF. The CDR3 region has the DNA TGTGCCAGCAGTTACTTGCAGGGCAACACTGAAGCTTTCTTT.

This clone came up a few times. V is TRBV6-5 and J is TRBJ1-1; the D gene is possibly TRBD1 (6 bases). Trimming took 6 bases from V and 7 from J, leaving 12 bases between them. CDR1 and CDR2 (germline): MNHEY, SVGAGI. The CDR3 totals 12 residues. The CDR3 region is CASRVGQNEAFF. In DNA form, the CDR3 reads TGTGCCAGCAGGGTCGGACAGAATGAAGCTTTCTTT.

This rearrangement joins TRBV9 to TRBJ2-2, with 14 bases aligning to TRBD2. V dropped 0 bases and J dropped 5; count of bases not matched to a gene: 9. The V gene's germline CDR1 is SGDLS and CDR2 YYNGEE. The CDR3 is 19 amino acids. The CDR3 loop is CASSVASGLAGVQTGELFF. In DNA form, the CDR3 reads TGTGCCAGCAGCGTAGCTTCGGGACTAGCGGGAGTCCAAACCGGGGAGCTGTTTTTT. Supplemented by reference TRBV9 and TRBJ2-2, the full variable domain reads DSGVTQTPKHLITATGQRVTLRCSPRSGDLSVYWYQQSLDQGLQFLIQYYNGEERAKGNILERFSAQQFPDLHSELNLSSLELGDSALYFCASSVASGLAGVQTGELFFGEGSRLTVL.

The CDR3 reads CASSEDGRAVDTQYF. The CDR3 nucleotides are TGTGCCAGCAGCGAGGACGGGAGGGCCGTAGATACGCAGTATTTT. This chain uses TRBV9 with TRBJ2-3; TRBD2 matches 8 bases. Germline lookup yields CDR1 SGDLS and CDR2 YYNGEE. Germline trimming cut 3 bases from V and 5 bases from J; bases unmatched to any gene: 8. The CDR3 extends over 15 amino acids. Drawing the rest from reference TRBV9 and TRBJ2-3, the complete variable domain is DSGVTQTPKHLITATGQRVTLRCSPRSGDLSVYWYQQSLDQGLQFLIQYYNGEERAKGNILERFSAQQFPDLHSELNLSSLELGDSALYFCASSEDGRAVDTQYFGPGTRLTVL.

The chain links TRBV28 to TRBJ1-4, with a possible D match to TRBD1 (5 bases). The V end was cut by 2 bases, the J end by 8 bases, with 27 bases between. The CDR3 consists of 19 residues. Germline CDR1 MDHEN, CDR2 SYDVKM. The CDR3 DNA reads as TGTGCCAGCAGTTTACGAAGTTTTAAGGGGACCCTGGCGGGAGAAAAACTGTTTTTT. Its protein product is CASSLRSFKGTLAGEKLFF.

The chain links TRBV9 to TRBJ1-3; D call uncertain. The ends were cut back, 4 bases at V and 0 bases at J, with 11 bases in the middle. Germline loops: CDR1 SGDLS, CDR2 YYNGEE. The CDR3 is made up of 15 amino acids. CDR3 in amino acids: CASSRGGDSGNTIYF. The CDR3 nucleotides read TGTGCCAGCAGCCGGGGTGGGGACTCTGGAAACACCATATATTTT. Full variable domain (missing parts from reference TRBV9 and TRBJ1-3): DSGVTQTPKHLITATGQRVTLRCSPRSGDLSVYWYQQSLDQGLQFLIQYYNGEERAKGNILERFSAQQFPDLHSELNLSSLELGDSALYFCASSRGGDSGNTIYFGEGSWLTVV.

J is TRBJ1-5 and V is TRBV19; D uncertain. This CDR3 is 14 amino acids long. CDR1 and CDR2 from the germline V gene are LNHDA and SQIVND (reference sequence). The ends were cut back, 1 base at V and 4 bases at J, with 8 bases in the middle. The CDR3: CASSIASGNQPQHF. CDR3 DNA sequence: TGTGCCAGTAGTATAGCATCGGGAAATCAGCCCCAGCATTTT.

This clone was observed a single time. The chain couples TRBV27 to TRBJ2-7; TRBD2 agrees at 7 bases. CDR3 size: 14 residues. The V segment lost 2 bases and the J segment 5 bases; nucleotides outside the gene matches: 6. CDR1 is MNHEY and CDR2 is SMNVEV in the germline V gene (reference sequence). The CDR3 nucleotides read TGTGCCAGCAGTTTAACGGAGGGAGGGGACGAGCAGTACTTC. Translating it yields CASSLTEGGDEQYF.

The CDR3 sequence is CASSYPTGAGNTEAFF. The CDR3 coding sequence is TGTGCCAGCAGTTACCCGACAGGGGCGGGGAACACTGAAGCTTTCTTT. The chain carries TRBV6-6 and TRBJ1-1, with 8 bases aligning to TRBD1. Germline-derived CDR1 and CDR2 are MNHNY and SVGAGI (reference sequence). The CDR3 length is 16 residues. J lost 1 base, V lost 2 bases, and 6 bases had no gene match.

This chain's CDR3 is CASSPTGTANTGELFF. CDR3 in DNA: TGTGCCAGTAGTCCCACCGGGACAGCAAACACCGGGGAGCTGTTTTTT. This rearrangement joins TRBV19 to TRBJ2-2; 7 nucleotides match TRBD1. J lost 2 bases, V lost 5 bases, and 8 bases had no gene match. This CDR3 is built from 16 residues. Germline-derived CDR1 and CDR2 are LNHDA and SQIVND (reference sequence).

In this sample, this clone turned up once. The gene calls are TRBV7-3 and TRBJ2-2, with 7 bases that match TRBD1. Germline V CDR1 and CDR2: SGHTA, FQGTGA. V gave up 5 bases and J gave up 6 bases; unmatched junction bases: 9. The CDR3 has 15 amino acids. The CDR3 spells CASSDPGQPSGELFF. CDR3 coding DNA: TGTGCCAGCAGCGACCCGGGACAGCCTTCCGGGGAGCTGTTTTTT.

The CDR3 region is CAWSVGKGEQYF. CDR3 sequence (DNA): TGTGCCTGGAGTGTAGGCAAGGGCGAGCAGTACTTC. This chain uses TRBV30 with TRBJ2-7, with D uncertain. The germline V gene has CDR1 GTSNPN and CDR2 SVGIG (reference sequence). The CDR3 contains 12 residues. The V gene lost 0 bases and the J gene lost 6 bases, with 9 bases spanning the gap.

J is TRBJ1-4 and V is TRBV13; D not certain. The CDR3 is 14 amino acids. Germline V CDR1 and CDR2: PRHDT, FYEKMQ (reference sequence). The V end was cut by 5 bases, the J end by 5 bases, with 12 bases between. The CDR3 protein is CASSPGGRNEKLFF. The CDR3 DNA reads as TGTGCCAGCAGCCCTGGAGGGAGGAATGAAAAACTGTTTTTT.

This sequence joins TRBV27 and TRBJ2-6; no clear D gene. This CDR3 contains 18 residues. The ends were cut back, 3 bases at V and 2 bases at J, with 17 bases in the middle. Germline CDR1 MNHEY, CDR2 SMNVEV (reference sequence). CDR3 nucleotide sequence: TGTGCCAGCAGTTTTTCGGTTCGCGTCGCCCCTGGGGCCAACGTCCTGACTTTC. Its protein is CASSFSVRVAPGANVLTF.

Details on this clone: This specimen includes other DNA sequences encoding the same CDR3. This sequence joins TRBV9 and TRBJ1-3; D uncertain. The V gene's germline CDR1 is SGDLS and CDR2 YYNGEE. CDR3 length: 14 residues. The V and J ends lost 2 bases and 2 bases respectively, with 8 bases between them. The CDR3 nucleotides read TGTGCCAGCAGCGTCCGCGGGACTGGAAACACCATATATTTT. Its protein product is CASSVRGTGNTIYF.

V gene TRBV30 combines with J gene TRBJ2-3, with D tentatively TRBD2 (5 bases). Trimming removed 4 bases at V and 3 bases at J, with 8 bases between. Per germline, CDR1 GTSNPN and CDR2 SVGIG (reference sequence). This CDR3 spans 12 amino acids. CDR3 DNA sequence: TGTGCCTGGACTGGGGAGACAGATACGCAGTATTTT. It translates to CAWTGETDTQYF.